The entry below gives a single T cell receptor beta chain sequence along with its context. This specimen belongs to a study of shared T cell receptors in the human thymus. The method was immunoSEQ multiplex PCR; TCRdb's version includes in-frame clones alone and lacks a portion of them. This table has roughly 500,000 clones, around 78% appearing once. V was trimmed by 4 bases and J by 0 bases, leaving 15 bases between them. Germline V gives CDR1 MGHRA, CDR2 YSYEKL. The CDR3 has 16 amino acids. Another study also made use of these data, one on human thymus T cells. From that paper: The thymus tissue came from resections taken during corrective heart surgery. Related research reported highly overlapping thymic repertoires among unrelated individuals.

The specimen sequenced was thymocytes. The J gene is TRBJ1-1, the V gene TRBV4-1; maybe TRBD1 (6 bases). The sequence derives from a boy younger than two with a congenital heart defect. The CDR3 nucleotides are TGCGCCAGCAGCCCACGAGGACAGTTGATGAACACTGAAGCTTTCTTT. This sequence encodes CASSPRGQLMNTEAFF.